This T cell receptor (beta chain) stems from a study of blood T cells in healthy people across ages. Study-wide results and limits: Naive T cell percentage showed a strong correlation with TCR beta diversity.

This CDR3 has 16 amino acids. CDR1 SGHDN and CDR2 FVKESK come from the germline V gene. The V and J ends lost 0 bases and 8 bases respectively, with 19 bases between them. This clonotype appeared a few times. Its antigen is not identified. Primed by a sample-barcoded 5' primer and a J-beta primer mix, a second PCR proceeded for 7 to 11 cycles. TCRdb redid the calling of the 5' RACE reads with MiXCR, one entry per CDR3 protein. The data contain over 950,000 distinct CDR3 sequences, roughly two fifths of them singletons. Source material: blood. V gene TRBV14 combines with J gene TRBJ1-2; D is ambiguous. The receptor's source is a man aged 18 to 35 in good health. The CDR3 loop reads CASSQDRGREVRGYTF. DNA of the CDR3: TGTGCCAGCAGCCAAGATCGTGGAAGGGAGGTGCGCGGCTACACCTTC.